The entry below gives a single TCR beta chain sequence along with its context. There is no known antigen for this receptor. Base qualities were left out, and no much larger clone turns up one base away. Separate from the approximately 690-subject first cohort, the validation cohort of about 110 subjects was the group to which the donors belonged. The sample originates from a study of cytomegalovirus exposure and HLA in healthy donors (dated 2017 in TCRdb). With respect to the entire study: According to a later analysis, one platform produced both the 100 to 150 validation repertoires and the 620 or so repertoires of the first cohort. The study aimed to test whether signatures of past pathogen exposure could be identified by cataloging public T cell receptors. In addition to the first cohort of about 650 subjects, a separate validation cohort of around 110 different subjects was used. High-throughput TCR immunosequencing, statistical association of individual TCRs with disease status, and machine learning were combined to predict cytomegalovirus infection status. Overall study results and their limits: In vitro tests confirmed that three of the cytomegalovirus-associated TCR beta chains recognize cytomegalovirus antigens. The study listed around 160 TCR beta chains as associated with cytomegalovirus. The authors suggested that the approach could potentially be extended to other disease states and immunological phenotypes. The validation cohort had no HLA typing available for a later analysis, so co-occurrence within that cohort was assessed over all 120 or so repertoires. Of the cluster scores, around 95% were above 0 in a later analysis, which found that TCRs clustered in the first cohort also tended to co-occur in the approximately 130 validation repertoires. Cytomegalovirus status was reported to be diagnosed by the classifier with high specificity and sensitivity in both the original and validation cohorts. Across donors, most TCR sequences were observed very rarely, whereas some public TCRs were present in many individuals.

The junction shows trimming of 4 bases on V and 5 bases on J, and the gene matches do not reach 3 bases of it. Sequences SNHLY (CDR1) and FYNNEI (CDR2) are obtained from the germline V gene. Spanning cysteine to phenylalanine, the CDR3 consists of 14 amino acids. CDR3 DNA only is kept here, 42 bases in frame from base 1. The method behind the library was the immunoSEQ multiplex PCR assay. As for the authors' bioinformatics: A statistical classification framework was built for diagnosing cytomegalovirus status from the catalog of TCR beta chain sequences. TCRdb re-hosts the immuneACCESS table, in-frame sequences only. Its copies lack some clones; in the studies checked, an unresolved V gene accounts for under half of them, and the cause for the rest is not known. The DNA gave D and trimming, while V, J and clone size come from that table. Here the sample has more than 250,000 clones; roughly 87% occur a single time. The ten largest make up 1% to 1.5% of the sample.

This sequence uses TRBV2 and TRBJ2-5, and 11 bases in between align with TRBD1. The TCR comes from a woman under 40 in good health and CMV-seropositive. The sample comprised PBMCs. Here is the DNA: TGTGCCAGCAGTGGGGACAGGGGGTCGGAGACCCAGTACTTC. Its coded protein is CASSGDRGSETQYF.